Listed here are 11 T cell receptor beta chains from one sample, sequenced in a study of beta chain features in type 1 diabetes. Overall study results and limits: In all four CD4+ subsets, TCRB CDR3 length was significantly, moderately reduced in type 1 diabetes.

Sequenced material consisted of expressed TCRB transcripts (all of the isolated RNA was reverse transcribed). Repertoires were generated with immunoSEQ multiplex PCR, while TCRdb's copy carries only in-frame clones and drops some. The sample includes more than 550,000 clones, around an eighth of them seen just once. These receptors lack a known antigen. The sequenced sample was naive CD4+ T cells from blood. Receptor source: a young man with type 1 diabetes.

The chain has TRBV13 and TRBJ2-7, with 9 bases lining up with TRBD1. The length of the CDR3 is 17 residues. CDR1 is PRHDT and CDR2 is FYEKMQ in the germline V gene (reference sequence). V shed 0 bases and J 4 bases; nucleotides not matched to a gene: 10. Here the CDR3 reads CASSLGRRTGQGYEQYF. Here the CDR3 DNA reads TGTGCCAGCAGCTTAGGCCGGAGAACGGGACAGGGTTACGAGCAGTACTTC.

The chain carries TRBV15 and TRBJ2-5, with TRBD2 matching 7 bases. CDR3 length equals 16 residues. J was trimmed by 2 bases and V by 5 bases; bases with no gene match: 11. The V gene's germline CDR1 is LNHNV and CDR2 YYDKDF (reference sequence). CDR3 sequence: CATSRRASGGQETQYF. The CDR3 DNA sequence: TGTGCCACCAGCCGGCGGGCCTCCGGGGGGCAAGAGACCCAGTACTTC. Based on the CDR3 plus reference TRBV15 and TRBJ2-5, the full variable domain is DAMVIQNPRYQVTQFGKPVTLSCSQTLNHNVMYWYQQKSSQAPKLLFHYYDKDFNNEADTPDNFQSRRPNTSFCFLDIRSPGLGDTAMYLCATSRRASGGQETQYFGPGTRLLVL.

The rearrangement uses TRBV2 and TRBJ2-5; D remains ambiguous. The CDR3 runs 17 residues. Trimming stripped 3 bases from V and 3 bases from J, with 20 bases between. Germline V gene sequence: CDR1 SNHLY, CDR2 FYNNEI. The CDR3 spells CASSDRLVTQREETQYF. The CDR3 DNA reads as TGTGCCAGCAGTGATCGGCTAGTGACACAACGCGAAGAGACCCAGTACTTC.

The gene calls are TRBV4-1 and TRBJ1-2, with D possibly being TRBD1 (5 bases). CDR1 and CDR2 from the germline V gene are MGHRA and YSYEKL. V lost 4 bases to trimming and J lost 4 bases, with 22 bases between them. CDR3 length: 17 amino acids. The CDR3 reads CASSPLITDGQLYGYTF. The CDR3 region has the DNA TGCGCCAGCAGCCCCTTGATTACGGACGGACAACTCTATGGCTACACCTTC.

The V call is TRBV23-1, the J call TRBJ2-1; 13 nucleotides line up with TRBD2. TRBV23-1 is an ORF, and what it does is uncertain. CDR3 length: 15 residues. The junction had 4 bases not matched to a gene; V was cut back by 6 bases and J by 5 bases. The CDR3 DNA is TGCGCCAGCAGCGGGACTAGCGGGGAACACAATGAGCAGTTCTTC. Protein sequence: CASSGTSGEHNEQFF.

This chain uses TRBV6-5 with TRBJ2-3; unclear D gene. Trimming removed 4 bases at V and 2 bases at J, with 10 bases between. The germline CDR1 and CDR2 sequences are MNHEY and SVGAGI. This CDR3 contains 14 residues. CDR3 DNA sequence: TGTGCCAGCAGTTCAGTGGTCGCCACAGATACGCAGTATTTT. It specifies CASSSVVATDTQYF.

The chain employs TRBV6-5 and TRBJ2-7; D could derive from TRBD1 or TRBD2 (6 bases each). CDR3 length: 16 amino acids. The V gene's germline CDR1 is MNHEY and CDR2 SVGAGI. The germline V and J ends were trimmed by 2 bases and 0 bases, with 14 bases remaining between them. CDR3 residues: CASSYRVGGNSYEQYF. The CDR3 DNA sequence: TGTGCCAGCAGTTACCGTGTAGGGGGGAACTCCTACGAGCAGTACTTC.

The CDR3 DNA reads TGTGCCAGCAGCTCAGGTTACGAGCAGTACTTC. This translates into CASSSGYEQYF. This chain joins TRBV5-6 and TRBJ2-7; no firm D call. Germline V lookup: CDR1 SGHDT, CDR2 YYEEEE. The V gene lost 3 bases and the J gene lost 4 bases, with 5 bases spanning the gap. The CDR3 has 11 residues.

CDR3 amino acids: CASSPRTGSSYEQYF. The CDR3, as DNA: TGTGCCAGCAGCCCAAGGACAGGGAGCTCCTACGAGCAGTACTTC. This sequence joins TRBV7-2 and TRBJ2-7; the match to TRBD1 covers 8 bases. Germline lookup yields CDR1 SGHTA and CDR2 FQGNSA. Germline trimming cut 5 bases from V and 0 bases from J; bases unmatched to any gene: 6. The CDR3 runs 15 residues.

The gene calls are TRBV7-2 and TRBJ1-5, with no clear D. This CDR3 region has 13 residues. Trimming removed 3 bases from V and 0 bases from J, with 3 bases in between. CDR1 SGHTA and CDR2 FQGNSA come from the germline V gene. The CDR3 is CASSFHSNQPQHF. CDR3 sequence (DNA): TGTGCCAGCAGCTTTCATAGCAATCAGCCCCAGCATTTT. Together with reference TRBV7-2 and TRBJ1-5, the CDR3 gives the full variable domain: GAGVSQSPSNKVTEKGKDVELRCDPISGHTALYWYRQSLGQGLEFLIYFQGNSAPDKSGLPSDRFSAERTGGSVSTLTIQRTQQEDSAVYLCASSFHSNQPQHFGDGTRLSIL.

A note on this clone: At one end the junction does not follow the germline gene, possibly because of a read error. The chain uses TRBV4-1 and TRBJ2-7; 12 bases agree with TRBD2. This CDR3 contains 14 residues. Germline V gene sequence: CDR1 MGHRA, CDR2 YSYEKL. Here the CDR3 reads CASSHPTSGSAFAF. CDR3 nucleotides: TGCGCCAGCAGCCACCCGACTAGCGGGAGCGCGTTTGCCTTC.